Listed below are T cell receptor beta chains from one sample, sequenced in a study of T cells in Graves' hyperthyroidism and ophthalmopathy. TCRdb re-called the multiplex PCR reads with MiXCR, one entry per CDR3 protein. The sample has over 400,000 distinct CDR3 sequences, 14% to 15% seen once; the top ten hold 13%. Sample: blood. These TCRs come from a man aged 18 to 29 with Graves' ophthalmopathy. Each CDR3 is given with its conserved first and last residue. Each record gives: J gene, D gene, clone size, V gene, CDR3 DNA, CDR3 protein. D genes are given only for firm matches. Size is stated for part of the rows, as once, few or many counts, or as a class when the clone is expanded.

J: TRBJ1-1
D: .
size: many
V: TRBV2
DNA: TGTGCCAGCGGGGGAGGGTGGAACACTGAAGCTTTCTTT
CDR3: CASGGGWNTEAFF

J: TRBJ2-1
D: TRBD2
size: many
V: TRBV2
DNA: TGTGCCAGCAGTGAAAATTTGGGTTGGACTAGCGGCCACAATGAGCAGTTCTTC
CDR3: CASSENLGWTSGHNEQFF

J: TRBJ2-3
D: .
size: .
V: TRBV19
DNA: TGTGCCAGTAGTCCACCTCGGACTCGGGATACGCAGTATTTT
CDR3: CASSPPRTRDTQYF

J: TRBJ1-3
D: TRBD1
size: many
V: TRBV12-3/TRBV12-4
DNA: TGTGCCAGCAGTTTTGCGGCAGGGGGTTTATCGGGAAACACCATATATTTT
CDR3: CASSFAAGGLSGNTIYF

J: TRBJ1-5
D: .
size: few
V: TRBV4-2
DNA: TGTGCCAGCAGCCAAGTGGACAGCAATCAGCCCCAGCATTTT
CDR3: CASSQVDSNQPQHF

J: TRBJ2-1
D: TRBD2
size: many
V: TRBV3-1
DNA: TGTGCCAGCAGCCAAGGAGGACTAGCGATCCCCTACAATGAGCAGTTCTTC
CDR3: CASSQGGLAIPYNEQFF

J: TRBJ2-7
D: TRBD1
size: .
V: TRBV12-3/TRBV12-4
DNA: TGTGCCAGCAGTTCCCCGGGACAGGGGGCGGCCCTCGAGCAGTACTTC
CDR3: CASSSPGQGAALEQYF

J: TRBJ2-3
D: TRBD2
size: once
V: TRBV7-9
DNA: TGTGCCAGCAGCGATTGGGGCGGGGGGAGTAGCACAGATACGCAGTATTTT
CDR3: CASSDWGGGSSTDTQYF

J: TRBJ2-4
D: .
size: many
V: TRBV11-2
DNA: TGTGCCAGCAGCAGGGGGGGGAATCAAGTCATTCAGTACTTC
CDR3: CASSRGGNQVIQYF

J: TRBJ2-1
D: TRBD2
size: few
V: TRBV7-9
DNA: TGTGCCAGCAGCTTCGGGACTAGCGACTACAATGAGCAGTTCTTC
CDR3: CASSFGTSDYNEQFF

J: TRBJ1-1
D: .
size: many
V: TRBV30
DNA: TGTGCCTGGAACTTTAACGGGAGATTGAACACTGAAGCTTTCTTT
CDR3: CAWNFNGRLNTEAFF

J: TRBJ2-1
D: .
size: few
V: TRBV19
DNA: TGTGCCAGTAGGGGAACCTACAATGAGCAGTTCTTC
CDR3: CASRGTYNEQFF

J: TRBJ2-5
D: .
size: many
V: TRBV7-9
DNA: TGTGCCAGCAGCTCCTATGGGGGGATGGTAGAGACCCAGTACTTC
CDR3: CASSSYGGMVETQYF

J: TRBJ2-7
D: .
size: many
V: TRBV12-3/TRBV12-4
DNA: TGTGCCAGCAGTTTGGGGAGTGGCGCCGAGCAGTACTTC
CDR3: CASSLGSGAEQYF

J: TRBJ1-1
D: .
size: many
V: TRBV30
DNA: TGTGCCTGGAGCCTGGCGTTAAGAACTGAAGCTTTCTTT
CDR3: CAWSLALRTEAFF